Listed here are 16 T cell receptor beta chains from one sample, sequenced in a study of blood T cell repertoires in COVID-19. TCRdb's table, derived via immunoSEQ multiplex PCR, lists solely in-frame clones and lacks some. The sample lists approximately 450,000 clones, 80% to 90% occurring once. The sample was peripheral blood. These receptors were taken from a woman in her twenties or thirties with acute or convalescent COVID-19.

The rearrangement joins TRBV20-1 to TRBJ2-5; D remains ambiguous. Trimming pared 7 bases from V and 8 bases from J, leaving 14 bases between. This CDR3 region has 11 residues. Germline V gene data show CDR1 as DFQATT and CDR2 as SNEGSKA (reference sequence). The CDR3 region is CSVFVQFTQYF. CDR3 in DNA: TGCAGTGTCTTCGTGCAGTTCACCCAGTACTTC.

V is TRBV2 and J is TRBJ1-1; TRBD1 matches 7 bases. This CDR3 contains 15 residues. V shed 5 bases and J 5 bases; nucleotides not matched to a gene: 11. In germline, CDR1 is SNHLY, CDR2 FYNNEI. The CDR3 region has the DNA TGTGCCAGCAGTCGGCAGGGGGTGTATGGAACTGAAGCTTTCTTT. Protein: CASSRQGVYGTEAFF.

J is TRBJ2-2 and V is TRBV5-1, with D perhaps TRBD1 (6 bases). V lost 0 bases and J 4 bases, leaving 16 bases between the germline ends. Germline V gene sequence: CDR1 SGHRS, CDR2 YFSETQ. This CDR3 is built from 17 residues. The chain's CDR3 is CASSLVYWGRGTGELFF. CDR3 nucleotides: TGCGCCAGCAGCTTGGTTTATTGGGGCAGGGGCACCGGGGAGCTGTTTTTT. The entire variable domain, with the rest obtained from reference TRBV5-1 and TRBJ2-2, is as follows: KAGVTQTPRYLIKTRGQQVTLSCSPISGHRSVSWYQQTPGQGLQFLFEYFSETQRNKGNFPGRFSGRQFSNSRSEMNVSTLELGDSALYLCASSLVYWGRGTGELFFGEGSRLTVL.

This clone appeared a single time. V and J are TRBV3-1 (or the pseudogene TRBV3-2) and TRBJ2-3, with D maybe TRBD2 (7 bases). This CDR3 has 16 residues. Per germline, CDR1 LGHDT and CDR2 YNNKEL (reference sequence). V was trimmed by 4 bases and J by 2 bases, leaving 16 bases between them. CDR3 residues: CASSRRGGVDTDTQYF. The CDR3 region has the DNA TGTGCCAGCAGCCGGAGGGGGGGCGTCGACACAGATACGCAGTATTTT.

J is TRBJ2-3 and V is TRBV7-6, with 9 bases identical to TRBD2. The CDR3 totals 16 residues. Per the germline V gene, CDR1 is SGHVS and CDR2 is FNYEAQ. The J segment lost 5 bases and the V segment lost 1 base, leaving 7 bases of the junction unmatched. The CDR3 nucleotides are TGTGCCAGCAGCTTAGGGGCTAGCGGGGCGGAAGATACGCAGTATTTT. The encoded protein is CASSLGASGAEDTQYF.

The CDR3 protein is CASSLGRVEDEQFF. The CDR3 DNA follows: TGTGCCAGCAGCTTAGGCAGGGTTGAGGATGAGCAGTTCTTC. The chain joins TRBV11-3 to TRBJ2-1; TRBD1 is a possible D gene (5 bases). V was clipped by 1 base and J by 8 bases, with 12 bases between them. CDR1 is SGHNT, CDR2 YENEEA, per germline. This CDR3 comprises 14 residues.

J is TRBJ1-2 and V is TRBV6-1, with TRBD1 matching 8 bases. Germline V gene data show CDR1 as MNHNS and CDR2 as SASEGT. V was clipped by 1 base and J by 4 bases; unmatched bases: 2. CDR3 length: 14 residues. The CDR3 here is CASSEGQGTYGYTF. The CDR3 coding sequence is TGTGCCAGCAGTGAAGGACAGGGGACCTATGGCTACACCTTC.

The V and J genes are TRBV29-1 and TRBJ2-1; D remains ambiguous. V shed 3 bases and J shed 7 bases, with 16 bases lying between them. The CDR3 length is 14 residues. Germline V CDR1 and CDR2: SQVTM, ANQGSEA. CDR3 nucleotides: TGCAGCGTTGAGGCAGCCCAGCGTTGGAATGAGCAGTTCTTC. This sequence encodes CSVEAAQRWNEQFF.

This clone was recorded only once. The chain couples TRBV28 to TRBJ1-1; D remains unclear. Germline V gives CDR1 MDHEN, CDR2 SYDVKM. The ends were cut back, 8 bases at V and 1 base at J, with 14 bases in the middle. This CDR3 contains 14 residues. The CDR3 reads CASYLDGTNTEAFF. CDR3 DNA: TGTGCCAGCTACCTAGACGGAACGAACACTGAAGCTTTCTTT.

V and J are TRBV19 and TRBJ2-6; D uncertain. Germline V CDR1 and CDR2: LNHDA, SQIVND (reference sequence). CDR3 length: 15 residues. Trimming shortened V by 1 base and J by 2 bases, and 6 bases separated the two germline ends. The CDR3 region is CASSIVGAGANVLTF. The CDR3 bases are TGTGCCAGTAGTATAGTGGGCGCTGGGGCCAACGTCCTGACTTTC.

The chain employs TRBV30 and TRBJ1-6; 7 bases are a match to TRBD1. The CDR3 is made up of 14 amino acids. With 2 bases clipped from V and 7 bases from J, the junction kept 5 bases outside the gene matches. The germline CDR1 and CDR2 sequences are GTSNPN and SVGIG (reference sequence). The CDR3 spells CAWSKTGWNSPLHF. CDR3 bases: TGTGCCTGGAGTAAGACAGGGTGGAATTCACCCCTCCACTTT. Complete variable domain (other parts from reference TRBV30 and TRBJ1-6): SQTIHQWPATLVQPVGSPLSLECTVEGTSNPNLYWYRQAAGRGLQLLFYSVGIGQISSEVPQNLSASRPQDRQFILSSKKLLLSDSGFYLCAWSKTGWNSPLHFGNGTRLTVT.

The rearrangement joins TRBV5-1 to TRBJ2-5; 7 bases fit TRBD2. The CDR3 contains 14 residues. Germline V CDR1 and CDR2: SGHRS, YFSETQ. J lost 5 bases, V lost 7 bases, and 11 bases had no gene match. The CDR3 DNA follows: TGCGCCAGCTATCCGGGAGGTTCTATCGAGACCCAGTACTTC. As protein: CASYPGGSIETQYF. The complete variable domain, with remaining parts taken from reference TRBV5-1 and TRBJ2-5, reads KAGVTQTPRYLIKTRGQQVTLSCSPISGHRSVSWYQQTPGQGLQFLFEYFSETQRNKGNFPGRFSGRQFSNSRSEMNVSTLELGDSALYLCASYPGGSIETQYFGPGTRLLVL.

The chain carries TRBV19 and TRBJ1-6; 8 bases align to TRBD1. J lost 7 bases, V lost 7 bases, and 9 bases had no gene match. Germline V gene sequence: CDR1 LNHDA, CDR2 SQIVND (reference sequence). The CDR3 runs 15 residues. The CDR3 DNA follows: TGTGCCAGTACCGCCCTGGACAGGGAGAATTCACCCCTCCACTTT. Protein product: CASTALDRENSPLHF.

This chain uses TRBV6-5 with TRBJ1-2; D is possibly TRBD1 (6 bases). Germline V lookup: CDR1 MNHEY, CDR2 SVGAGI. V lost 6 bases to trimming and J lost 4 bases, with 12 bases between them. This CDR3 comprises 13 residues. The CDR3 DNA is TGTGCCAGCAGCGGGGGGGGGCCCTATGGCTACACCTTC. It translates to CASSGGGPYGYTF.

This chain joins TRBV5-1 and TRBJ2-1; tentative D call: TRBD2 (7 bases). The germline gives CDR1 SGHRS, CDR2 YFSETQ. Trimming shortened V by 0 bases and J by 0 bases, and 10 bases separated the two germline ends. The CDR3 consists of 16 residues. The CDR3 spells CASSLAGGASYNEQFF. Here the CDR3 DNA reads TGCGCCAGCAGCTTGGCGGGGGGCGCCTCCTACAATGAGCAGTTCTTC.

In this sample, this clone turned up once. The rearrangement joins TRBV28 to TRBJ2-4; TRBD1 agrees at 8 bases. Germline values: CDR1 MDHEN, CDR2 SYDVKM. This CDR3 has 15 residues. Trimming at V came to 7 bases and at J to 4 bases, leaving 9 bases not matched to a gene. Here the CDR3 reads CASTQTRTGKNIQYF. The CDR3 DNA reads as TGTGCCAGCACCCAGACCCGGACAGGGAAAAACATTCAGTACTTC.